This TCR beta chain was recorded in a study of blood T cell repertoires in COVID-19. Study information: COVID-19 samples, acute and convalescent, were from the United States, Italy and Spain.

The CDR3 is 12 residues long. Trimming removed 9 bases from V and 7 bases from J, with 13 bases in between. This table comes from immunoSEQ multiplex PCR, and its TCRdb copy is limited to in-frame clones, with some not included. The table has 57,000 or so clones, about 70% seen once. This chain joins TRBV6-7 and TRBJ2-4; maybe TRBD2 (6 bases). TRBV6-7 belongs to the ORF category, with a function that is uncertain. The TCR originated in a man in his forties or fifties with active or convalescent COVID-19. Sequencing input: peripheral blood. CDR3 DNA: TGTGCCAGTACCCGGGGGAGGAACATTCAGTACTTC. It translates to CASTRGRNIQYF.